This T cell receptor beta chain was recovered during a study of a mutant IDH1 vaccine in newly diagnosed glioma. About the research overall: Prior therapy was radiotherapy, temozolomide, or both; most received both.

Some clones are missing from TCRdb's copy, which holds only in-frame ones; the method was immunoSEQ multiplex PCR. This table holds about 88,000 clones, roughly 87% found once. Sample time point: baseline, week 1 (first vaccination visit). Treatment here: pre-vaccination baseline after standard-of-care therapy. V was clipped by 5 bases and J by 0 bases, with 13 bases between them. This CDR3 region has 15 residues. Germline V gives CDR1 SGHTA, CDR2 FQGNSA. The receptor was isolated from a man aged 40-55 years with glioma. Some clones in this sample may be carry-over from other donors' samples. The input for sequencing was PBMCs, taken from a glioma patient treated with radiotherapy, temozolomide or both. J is TRBJ1-1 and V is TRBV7-2; possible D gene TRBD1, 5 bases. CDR3 region: CASSPIQGMNTEAFF. The CDR3 DNA follows: TGTGCCAGCAGCCCGATTCAGGGAATGAACACTGAAGCTTTCTTT.